This T cell receptor beta chain came from a study of cytomegalovirus exposure and HLA in healthy donors. Study-wide points: Associated with cytomegalovirus, according to the listing, were some 180 TCR beta chains. In vitro work confirmed that three CMV-associated chains recognize CMV antigens. Subsequent analysis found a tendency for first-cohort TCR clusters to co-occur within the 120 or so validation repertoires. Reports indicated that the classifier achieved high specificity and sensitivity in diagnosing cytomegalovirus status.

With respect to this clone: The antigen is not known.

This CDR3 has 15 amino acids. Trimming took 3 bases from V and 6 from J; bases not matched to a gene: 10. Germline V gene data show CDR1 as SGHRS and CDR2 as YFSETQ. Data came from immunoSEQ multiplex PCR; TCRdb stores just in-frame clones and leaves some out. The sample has 150,000 to 200,000 clones; approximately 83% are singletons. What was sequenced was PBMCs. This TCR derives from a woman younger than 35 in good health and CMV-seropositive. V gene TRBV5-1 combines with J gene TRBJ2-3, with 7 nucleotides matching TRBD1. The CDR3 protein is CASSYGQAYLDTQYF. CDR3 coding DNA: TGCGCCAGCAGCTACGGACAGGCCTACCTTGATACGCAGTATTTT.